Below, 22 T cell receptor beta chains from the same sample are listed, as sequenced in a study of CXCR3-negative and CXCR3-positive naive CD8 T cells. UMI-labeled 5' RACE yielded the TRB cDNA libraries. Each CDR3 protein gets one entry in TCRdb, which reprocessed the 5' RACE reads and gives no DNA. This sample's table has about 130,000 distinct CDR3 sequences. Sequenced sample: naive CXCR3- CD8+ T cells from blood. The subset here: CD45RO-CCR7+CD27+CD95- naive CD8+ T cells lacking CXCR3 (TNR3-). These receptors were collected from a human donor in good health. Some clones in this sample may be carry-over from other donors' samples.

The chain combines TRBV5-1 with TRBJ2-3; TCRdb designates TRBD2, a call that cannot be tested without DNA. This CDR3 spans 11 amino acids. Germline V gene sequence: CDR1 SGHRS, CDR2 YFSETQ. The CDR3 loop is CASSAPDTQYF.

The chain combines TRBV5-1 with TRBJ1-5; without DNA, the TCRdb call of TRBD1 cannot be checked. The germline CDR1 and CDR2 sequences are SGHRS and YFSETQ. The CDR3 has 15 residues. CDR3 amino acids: CASSPEMGLNQPQHF. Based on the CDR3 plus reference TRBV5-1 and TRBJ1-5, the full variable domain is KAGVTQTPRYLIKTRGQQVTLSCSPISGHRSVSWYQQTPGQGLQFLFEYFSETQRNKGNFPGRFSGRQFSNSRSEMNVSTLELGDSALYLCASSPEMGLNQPQHFGDGTRLSIL.

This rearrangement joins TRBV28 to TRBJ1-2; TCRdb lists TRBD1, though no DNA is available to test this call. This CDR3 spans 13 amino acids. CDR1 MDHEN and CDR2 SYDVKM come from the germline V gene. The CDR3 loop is CASSTGARAGYTF.

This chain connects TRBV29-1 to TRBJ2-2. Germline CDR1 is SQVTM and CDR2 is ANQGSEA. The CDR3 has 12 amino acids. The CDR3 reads CSVERRPGELFF.

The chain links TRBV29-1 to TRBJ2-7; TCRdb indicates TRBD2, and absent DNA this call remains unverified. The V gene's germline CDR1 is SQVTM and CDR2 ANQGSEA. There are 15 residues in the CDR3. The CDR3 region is CSVLSSGRNTYEQYF.

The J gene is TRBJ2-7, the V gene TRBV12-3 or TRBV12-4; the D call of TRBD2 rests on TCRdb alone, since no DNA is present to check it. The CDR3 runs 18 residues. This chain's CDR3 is CASSFSLGDGTVHHEQYF.

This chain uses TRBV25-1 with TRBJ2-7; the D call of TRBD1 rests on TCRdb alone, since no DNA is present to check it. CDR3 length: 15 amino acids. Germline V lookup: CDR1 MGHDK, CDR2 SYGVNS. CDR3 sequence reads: CASSDIRDRRGEQYF.

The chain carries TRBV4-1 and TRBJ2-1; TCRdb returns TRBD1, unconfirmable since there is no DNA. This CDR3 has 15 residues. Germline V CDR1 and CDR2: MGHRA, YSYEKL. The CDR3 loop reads CASSQGGGSYNEQFF.

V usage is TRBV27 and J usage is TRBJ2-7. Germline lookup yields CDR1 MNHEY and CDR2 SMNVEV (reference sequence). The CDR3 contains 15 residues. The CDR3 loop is CASSLTLADSYEQYF.

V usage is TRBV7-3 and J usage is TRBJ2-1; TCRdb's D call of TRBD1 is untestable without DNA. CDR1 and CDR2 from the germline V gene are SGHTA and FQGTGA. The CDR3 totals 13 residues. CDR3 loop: CASSLGGSNEQFF.

The CDR3 reads CASLGPTYEQYF. The gene calls are TRBV19 and TRBJ2-7. CDR1 and CDR2 from the germline V gene are LNHDA and SQIVND (reference sequence). The CDR3 covers 12 residues. Together with reference TRBV19 and TRBJ2-7, the CDR3 gives the full variable domain: DGGITQSPKYLFRKEGQNVTLSCEQNLNHDAMYWYRQDPGQGLRLIYYSQIVNDFQKGDIAEGYSVSREKKESFPLTVTSAQKNPTAFYLCASLGPTYEQYFGPGTRLTVT.

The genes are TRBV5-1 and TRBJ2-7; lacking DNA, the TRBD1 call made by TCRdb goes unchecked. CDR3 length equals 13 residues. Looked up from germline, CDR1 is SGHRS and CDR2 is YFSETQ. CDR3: CATRTGDSYEQYF.

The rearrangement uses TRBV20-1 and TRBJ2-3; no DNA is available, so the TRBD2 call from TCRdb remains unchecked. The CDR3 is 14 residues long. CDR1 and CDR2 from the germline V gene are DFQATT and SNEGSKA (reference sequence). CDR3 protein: CSAGAGGPADTQYF.

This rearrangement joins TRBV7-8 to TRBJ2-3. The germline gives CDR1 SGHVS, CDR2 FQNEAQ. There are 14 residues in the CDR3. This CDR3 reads CASSLLSSTDTQYF.

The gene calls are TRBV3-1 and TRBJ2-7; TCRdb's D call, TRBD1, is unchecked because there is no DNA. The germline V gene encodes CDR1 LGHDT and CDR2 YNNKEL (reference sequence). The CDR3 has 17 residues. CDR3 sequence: CASSQDPFGGMTYEQYF.

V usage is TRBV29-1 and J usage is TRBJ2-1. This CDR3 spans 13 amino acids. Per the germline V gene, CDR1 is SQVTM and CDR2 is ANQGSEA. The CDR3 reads CSVEYEVRNEQFF.

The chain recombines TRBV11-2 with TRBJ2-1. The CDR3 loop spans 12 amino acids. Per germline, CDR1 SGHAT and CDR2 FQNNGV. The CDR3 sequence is CASSLESNEQFF. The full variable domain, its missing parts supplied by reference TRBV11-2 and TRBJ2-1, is EAGVAQSPRYKIIEKRQSVAFWCNPISGHATLYWYQQILGQGPKLLIQFQNNGVVDDSQLPKDRFSAERLKGVDSTLKIQPAKLEDSAVYLCASSLESNEQFFGPGTRLTVL.

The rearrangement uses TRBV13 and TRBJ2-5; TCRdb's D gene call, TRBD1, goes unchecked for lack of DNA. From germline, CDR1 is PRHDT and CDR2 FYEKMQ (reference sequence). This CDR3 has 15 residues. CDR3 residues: CASSFRTAQGETQYF. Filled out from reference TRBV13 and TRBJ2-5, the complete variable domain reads AAGVIQSPRHLIKEKRETATLKCYPIPRHDTVYWYQQGPGQDPQFLISFYEKMQSDKGSIPDRFSAQQFSDYHSELNMSSLELGDSALYFCASSFRTAQGETQYFGPGTRLLVL.

This CDR3 is CASSLNGGTDTQYF. The chain employs TRBV7-6 and TRBJ2-3; the D call of TRBD1 rests on TCRdb alone, since no DNA is present to check it. The CDR3 runs 14 residues. Germline loops: CDR1 SGHVS, CDR2 FNYEAQ.

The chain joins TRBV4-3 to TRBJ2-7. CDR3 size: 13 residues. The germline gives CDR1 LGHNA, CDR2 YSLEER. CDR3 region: CASSQDANYEQYF.

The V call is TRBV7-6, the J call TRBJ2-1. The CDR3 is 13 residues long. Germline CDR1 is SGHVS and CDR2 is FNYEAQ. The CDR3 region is CASSIGLHNEQFF.

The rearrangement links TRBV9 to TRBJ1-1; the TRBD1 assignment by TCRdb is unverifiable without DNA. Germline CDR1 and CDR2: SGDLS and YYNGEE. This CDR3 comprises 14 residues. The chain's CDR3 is CASSVAGVHTEAFF. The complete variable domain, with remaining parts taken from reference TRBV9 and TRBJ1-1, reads DSGVTQTPKHLITATGQRVTLRCSPRSGDLSVYWYQQSLDQGLQFLIQYYNGEERAKGNILERFSAQQFPDLHSELNLSSLELGDSALYFCASSVAGVHTEAFFGQGTRLTVV.